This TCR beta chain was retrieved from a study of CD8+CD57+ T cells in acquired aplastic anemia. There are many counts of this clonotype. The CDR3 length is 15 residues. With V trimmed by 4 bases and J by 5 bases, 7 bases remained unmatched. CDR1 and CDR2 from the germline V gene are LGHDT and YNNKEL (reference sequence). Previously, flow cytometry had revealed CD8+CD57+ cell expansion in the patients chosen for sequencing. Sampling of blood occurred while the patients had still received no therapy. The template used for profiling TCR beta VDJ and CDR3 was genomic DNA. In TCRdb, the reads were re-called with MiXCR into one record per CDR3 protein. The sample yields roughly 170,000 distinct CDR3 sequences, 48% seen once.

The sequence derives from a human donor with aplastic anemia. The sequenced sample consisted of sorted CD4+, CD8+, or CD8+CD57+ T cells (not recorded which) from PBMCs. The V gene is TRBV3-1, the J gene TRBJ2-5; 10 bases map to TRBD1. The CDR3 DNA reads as TGTGCCAGCAGCCGGAGACAGGGGGCAAGGGAGACCCAGTACTTC. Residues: CASSRRQGARETQYF.